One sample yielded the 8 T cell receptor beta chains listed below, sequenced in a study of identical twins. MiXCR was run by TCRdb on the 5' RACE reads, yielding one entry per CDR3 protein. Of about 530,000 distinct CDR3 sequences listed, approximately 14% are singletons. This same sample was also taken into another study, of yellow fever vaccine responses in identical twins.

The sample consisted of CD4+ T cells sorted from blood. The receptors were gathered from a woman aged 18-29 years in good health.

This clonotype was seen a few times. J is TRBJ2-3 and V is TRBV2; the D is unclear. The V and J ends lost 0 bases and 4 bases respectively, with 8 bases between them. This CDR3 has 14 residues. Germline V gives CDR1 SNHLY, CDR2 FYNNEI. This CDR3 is CASSEALRADTQYF. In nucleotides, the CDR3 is TGTGCCAGCAGTGAAGCTTTGAGAGCAGATACGCAGTATTTT.

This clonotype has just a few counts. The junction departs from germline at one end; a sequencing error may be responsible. The CDR3, as DNA: TGTGCCATCAGGGAGTTTCGGACTAGCGGGAGTTTCACAGATACGCAGTATTTT. Translating it yields CAIREFRTSGSFTDTQYF. This rearrangement joins TRBV10-3 to TRBJ2-3; 13 positions match TRBD2. The CDR3 covers 18 residues. Germline V gene sequence: CDR1 ENHRY, CDR2 SYGVKD.

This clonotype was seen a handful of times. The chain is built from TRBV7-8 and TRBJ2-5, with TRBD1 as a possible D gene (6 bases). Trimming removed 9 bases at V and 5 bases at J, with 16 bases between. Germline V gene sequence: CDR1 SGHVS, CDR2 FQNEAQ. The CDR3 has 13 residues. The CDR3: CASSGLRGETQYF. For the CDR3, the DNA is TGTGCCAGTTCTGGGTTGAGGGGGGAGACCCAGTACTTC.

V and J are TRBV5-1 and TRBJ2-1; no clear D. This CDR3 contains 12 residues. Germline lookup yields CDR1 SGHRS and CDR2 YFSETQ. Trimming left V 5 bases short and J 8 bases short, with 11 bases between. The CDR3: CASSRIMDEQFF. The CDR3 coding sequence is TGCGCCAGCAGTCGTATAATGGATGAGCAGTTCTTC.

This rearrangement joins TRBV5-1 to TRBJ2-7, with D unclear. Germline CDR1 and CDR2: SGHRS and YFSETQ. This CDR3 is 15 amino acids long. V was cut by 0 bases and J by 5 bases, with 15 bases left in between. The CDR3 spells CASSLANVRPDEQYF. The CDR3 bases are TGCGCCAGCAGCTTGGCCAACGTCAGGCCAGACGAGCAGTACTTC.

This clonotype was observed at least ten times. CDR3: CSARDQMTGRSPLHF. In DNA form, the CDR3 reads TGCAGTGCTAGAGATCAAATGACAGGGAGGTCACCCCTCCACTTT. The chain employs TRBV20-1 and TRBJ1-6; 7 nucleotides line up with TRBD1. CDR1 DFQATT and CDR2 SNEGSKA come from the germline V gene (reference sequence). The CDR3 consists of 15 residues. V was pared by 0 bases and J by 10 bases, with 9 bases of the junction left unmatched.

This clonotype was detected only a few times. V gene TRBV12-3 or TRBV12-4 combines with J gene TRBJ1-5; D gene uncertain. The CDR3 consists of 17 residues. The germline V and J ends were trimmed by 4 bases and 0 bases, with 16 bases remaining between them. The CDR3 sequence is CASSSSTAAYSNQPQHF. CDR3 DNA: TGTGCCAGCAGTTCATCCACCGCAGCTTATAGCAATCAGCCCCAGCATTTT.

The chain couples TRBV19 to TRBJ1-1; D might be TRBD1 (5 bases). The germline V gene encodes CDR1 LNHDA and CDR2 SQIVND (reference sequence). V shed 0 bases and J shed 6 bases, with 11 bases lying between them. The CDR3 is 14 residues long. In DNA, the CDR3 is TGTGCCAGTAGTATAGATCGCCAGACAGCTGAAGCTTTCTTT. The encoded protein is CASSIDRQTAEAFF. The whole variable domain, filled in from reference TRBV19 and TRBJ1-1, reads DGGITQSPKYLFRKEGQNVTLSCEQNLNHDAMYWYRQDPGQGLRLIYYSQIVNDFQKGDIAEGYSVSREKKESFPLTVTSAQKNPTAFYLCASSIDRQTAEAFFGQGTRLTVV.